This TCR beta chain was captured by sequencing in a study of sequential checkpoint blockade in melanoma. Overall study context: Randomization was 1:1 between first-line nivolumab→ipilimumab and ipilimumab→nivolumab.

The repertoire was sequenced with immunoSEQ multiplex PCR; TCRdb's copy has only in-frame clones and lacks some. The profile shows about 12,000 clones, 70% to 85% of them singletons. Regarding treatment: randomized to nivolumab then ipilimumab (arm A) or the reverse (arm B). Sorted cells were live CD3+CD8+, lacking CD19 and CD56, from PBMCs. This clone was counted only a few times. V was cut by 10 bases and J by 0 bases, with 13 bases left in between. Germline V lookup: CDR1 MNHNY, CDR2 SVGAGI (reference sequence). The CDR3 sequence is 15 residues long. Sequencing was performed on CD8+ T cells sorted from blood (inferred from file names), taken from a patient given nivolumab and ipilimumab in sequence. The source is a human donor with melanoma. The chain uses TRBV6-6 and TRBJ1-6, with D possibly matching TRBD1 (6 bases). In nucleotides, the CDR3 is TGTGCCACCAGACAGGACGGCTCCTATAATTCACCCCTCCACTTT. Translation: CATRQDGSYNSPLHF.